This T cell receptor beta chain was sequenced during a study of metastatic and nonmetastatic thyroid tumors. This clone was counted ten times or more. No patient had received any treatment before thyroid surgery. Trimming shortened V by 0 bases and J by 5 bases, and 10 bases separated the two germline ends. This CDR3 is built from 15 residues. Per germline, CDR1 LNHNV and CDR2 YYDKDF (reference sequence). TCRdb redid the clone calls on the PCR reads using MiXCR. This sample carries about 70,000 clones, around 20% of them seen once, and the ten largest clones take more than 10%. J is TRBJ1-4 and V is TRBV15, with D uncertain. This receptor was taken from a female donor with papillary thyroid cancer or a benign thyroid nodule (not recorded which). Some clones in this sample may be carry-over from other donors' samples. Sequenced: blood. In nucleotides, the CDR3 is TGTGCCACCAGCAGAGATCACGCCGGAAATGAAAAACTGTTTTTT. It specifies CATSRDHAGNEKLFF.